Below are 23 T cell receptor beta chains sequenced from a single sample in a study of blood T cell repertoires in COVID-19. Only in-frame clones appear in the TCRdb table, and some are missing; sequencing was by immunoSEQ multiplex PCR. Counted here are around 260,000 clones, around 90% occurring once; the ten biggest clones make up 2.5% to 3%. The material sequenced was peripheral blood. The receptors shown here come from a young adult with COVID-19, enrolled during active disease.

This sequence joins TRBV6-5 and TRBJ2-1; D not certain. Germline V gives CDR1 MNHEY, CDR2 SVGAGI. The CDR3 covers 12 residues. With 6 bases removed from V and 10 bases from J, the gap between germline ends came to 13 bases. The CDR3 sequence: CASRSGLEEQFF. CDR3 DNA: TGTGCCAGCAGATCAGGATTGGAAGAGCAGTTCTTC.

The chain carries TRBV30 and TRBJ2-3; D is perhaps TRBD1 (6 bases). Trimming took 4 bases from V and 11 from J, leaving 16 bases between them. Per germline, CDR1 GTSNPN and CDR2 SVGIG (reference sequence). CDR3 length: 12 amino acids. DNA of the CDR3: TGTGCCTGGAATAGGGACACAATTGGGCAGTATTTT. This translates into CAWNRDTIGQYF.

The rearrangement joins TRBV6-2 or TRBV6-3 to TRBJ2-1; D is uncertain. Germline loops: CDR1 MNHEY, CDR2 SVGEGT. V lost 6 bases, J lost 9 bases, and 6 bases lay in between. This CDR3 spans 10 amino acids. CDR3 bases: TGTGCCAGCAGCCACGGTGAGCAGTTCTTC. Translated, it gives CASSHGEQFF.

This clone has just one count. This sequence joins TRBV5-1 and TRBJ2-2, with TRBD2 identical over 13 bases. Germline loops: CDR1 SGHRS, CDR2 YFSETQ. The V segment lost 4 bases and the J segment 6 bases; nucleotides outside the gene matches: 3. The CDR3 spans 15 residues. CDR3 nucleotide sequence: TGCGCCAGCAGCGCCGGACTAGCGGGAGCCGGGGAGCTGTTTTTT. Its translation: CASSAGLAGAGELFF. The full variable domain, in which reference TRBV5-1 and TRBJ2-2 provide the parts outside the CDR3, is KAGVTQTPRYLIKTRGQQVTLSCSPISGHRSVSWYQQTPGQGLQFLFEYFSETQRNKGNFPGRFSGRQFSNSRSEMNVSTLELGDSALYLCASSAGLAGAGELFFGEGSRLTVL.

The V gene is TRBV4-3, the J gene TRBJ2-1, with 8 bases fitting TRBD2. Germline V gives CDR1 LGHNA, CDR2 YSLEER. V lost 0 bases and J lost 8; bases outside the gene matches: 6. This CDR3 is built from 15 residues. DNA of the CDR3: TGCGCCAGCAGCCAAGATCTCGGGAGGGCCGATGAGCAGTTCTTC. The encoded protein is CASSQDLGRADEQFF.

The chain recombines TRBV4-3 with TRBJ2-7; 12 bases fit TRBD2. J was trimmed by 5 bases and V by 5 bases; bases with no gene match: 1. The CDR3 consists of 13 residues. Per the germline V gene, CDR1 is LGHNA and CDR2 is YSLEER. The CDR3 here is CASSRLAGDEQYF. The CDR3 coding sequence is TGCGCCAGCAGCAGACTAGCGGGAGACGAGCAGTACTTC.

This rearrangement joins TRBV19 to TRBJ2-3; TRBD2 is a possible D gene (6 bases). CDR1 is LNHDA and CDR2 is SQIVND in the germline V gene (reference sequence). CDR3 length: 15 residues. Trimming took off 6 bases at V and 0 bases at J, with 13 bases between the two ends. CDR3 bases: TGTGCCAGTAGCGGCGGGATCTCTAGCACAGATACGCAGTATTTT. Protein product: CASSGGISSTDTQYF.

V is TRBV30 and J is TRBJ2-4; TRBD1 is a possible D gene (6 bases). The CDR3 loop spans 15 amino acids. Germline-derived CDR1 and CDR2 are GTSNPN and SVGIG (reference sequence). Trimming stripped 0 bases from V and 1 base from J, with 10 bases between. The CDR3 loop reads CAWSVRGIAKNIQYF. CDR3 nucleotide sequence: TGTGCCTGGAGTGTAAGGGGGATTGCCAAAAACATTCAGTACTTC.

This chain connects TRBV20-1 to TRBJ2-1, with 9 bases fitting TRBD2. Trimming at V came to 3 bases and at J to 9 bases, leaving 12 bases not matched to a gene. This CDR3 spans 15 amino acids. Germline V gene sequence: CDR1 DFQATT, CDR2 SNEGSKA (reference sequence). CDR3 region: CSASSSGTPLPEQFF. The CDR3 DNA reads as TGCAGTGCTAGTTCTAGCGGGACCCCCCTTCCTGAGCAGTTCTTC.

Notes on this clone: The same CDR3 can be traced to other DNA sequences in this sample. The rearrangement joins TRBV4-1 to TRBJ1-1; TRBD1 agrees at 9 bases. V gave up 0 bases and J gave up 2 bases; unmatched junction bases: 1. Germline CDR1 and CDR2: MGHRA and YSYEKL. The CDR3 sequence is 15 residues long. CDR3 sequence: CASSQEGQGNTEAFF. For the CDR3, the DNA is TGCGCCAGCAGCCAAGAGGGACAGGGAAACACTGAAGCTTTCTTT.

V usage is TRBV25-1 and J usage is TRBJ2-3; 7 bases line up with TRBD2. This CDR3 region has 14 residues. The germline gives CDR1 MGHDK, CDR2 SYGVNS. J was trimmed by 7 bases and V by 7 bases; bases with no gene match: 11. CDR3 in DNA: TGTGCCAGCACCCCTAAGGGAGGGGAACATACGCAGTATTTT. This sequence encodes CASTPKGGEHTQYF.

This clone has a single count. The V and J genes are TRBV4-2 and TRBJ2-7, with D uncertain. This CDR3 has 14 residues. The germline V gene encodes CDR1 LGHNA and CDR2 YNFKEQ. The V gene lost 0 bases and the J gene lost 2 bases, with 8 bases spanning the gap. CDR3 region: CASSQEWQTYEQYF. The CDR3 DNA reads TGTGCCAGCAGCCAAGAGTGGCAAACCTACGAGCAGTACTTC.

The count of this clone is one. The chain employs TRBV4-2 and TRBJ2-2, with D unclear. Germline V gene sequence: CDR1 LGHNA, CDR2 YNFKEQ. V was clipped by 6 bases and J by 1 base, with 9 bases between them. CDR3 size: 14 residues. In nucleotides, the CDR3 is TGTGCCAGCAGTCAACAGATGAACACCGGGGAGCTGTTTTTT. It translates to CASSQQMNTGELFF.

The chain links TRBV7-2 to TRBJ2-2; 7 nucleotides align to TRBD1. Germline CDR1 and CDR2: SGHTA and FQGNSA. This CDR3 has 14 amino acids. V shed 5 bases, J shed 5 bases, and the junction held 5 bases outside the gene matches. The chain's CDR3 is CASSPRRGTGELFF. For the CDR3, the DNA is TGTGCCAGCAGCCCCCGCAGGGGGACCGGGGAGCTGTTTTTT.

This chain joins TRBV4-3 and TRBJ1-2; no reliable D call. The CDR3 has 14 amino acids. Germline V gives CDR1 LGHNA, CDR2 YSLEER. V gave up 0 bases and J gave up 8 bases, with 13 bases separating them. In nucleotides, the CDR3 is TGCGCCAGCAGCCAAGATTGGCAGGTCGACGGCTACACCTTC. Amino acid sequence: CASSQDWQVDGYTF.

V and J are TRBV3-1 (or the pseudogene TRBV3-2) and TRBJ2-3, with TRBD2 identical over 12 bases. V shed 4 bases and J 2 bases; nucleotides not matched to a gene: 1. CDR1 is LGHDT, CDR2 YNNKEL, per germline (reference sequence). This CDR3 has 15 amino acids. CDR3 amino acids: CASSPSGRATDTQYF. The CDR3 DNA reads TGTGCCAGCAGCCCTAGCGGGAGGGCCACAGATACGCAGTATTTT.

This sequence joins TRBV24-1 and TRBJ2-5; 11 nucleotides align to TRBD2. This CDR3 is built from 19 residues. Per the germline V gene, CDR1 is KGHDR and CDR2 is SFDVKD. Losses at the gene ends were 2 bases for V and 9 bases for J; bases not matched to a gene: 19. CDR3 loop: CATSDSLGTSGAKQGAQYF. The CDR3 DNA follows: TGTGCCACCAGTGATTCACTAGGGACTAGCGGAGCCAAGCAAGGGGCCCAGTACTTC.

The chain couples TRBV11-3 to TRBJ1-1; D ambiguous. This CDR3 region has 13 residues. Germline V lookup: CDR1 SGHNT, CDR2 YENEEA. Trimming took 4 bases from V and 4 from J, leaving 10 bases between them. The DNA of the CDR3 is TGTGCCAGCAGCTCCCAGGCTGGCACTGAAGCTTTCTTT. It encodes CASSSQAGTEAFF.

J is TRBJ2-3 and V is TRBV5-1; TRBD2 aligns across 7 bases. Germline CDR1 reads SGHRS; CDR2 reads YFSETQ. CDR3 size: 17 residues. The ends lost 4 bases at V and 0 bases at J; junction bases unmatched: 11. The CDR3 spells CASSRTLAGPSTDTQYF. The DNA for the CDR3 is TGCGCCAGCAGCCGAACCTTAGCGGGCCCTAGCACAGATACGCAGTATTTT. Looking up the rest from reference TRBV5-1 and TRBJ2-3 gives the full variable domain: KAGVTQTPRYLIKTRGQQVTLSCSPISGHRSVSWYQQTPGQGLQFLFEYFSETQRNKGNFPGRFSGRQFSNSRSEMNVSTLELGDSALYLCASSRTLAGPSTDTQYFGPGTRLTVL.

The V and J genes are TRBV6-1 and TRBJ2-5; tentatively, D is TRBD1 (6 bases). The CDR3 loop spans 15 amino acids. Germline assignment: CDR1 MNHNS and CDR2 SASEGT. Trimming removed 1 base at V and 4 bases at J, with 13 bases between. CDR3 DNA: TGTGCCAGCAGTGAAGGCAGGGGCCCCAGAGAGACCCAGTACTTC. This sequence encodes CASSEGRGPRETQYF.

The CDR3 bases are TGTGCCAGCAGCGTAGCTCGAACAGGGCTTGGCTATGGCTACACCTTC. This gives the protein CASSVARTGLGYGYTF. V usage is TRBV9 and J usage is TRBJ1-2; possible D gene TRBD1, 6 bases. The V end was cut by 0 bases, the J end by 4 bases, with 16 bases between. Germline-derived CDR1 and CDR2 are SGDLS and YYNGEE. This CDR3 contains 16 residues.

As DNA, the CDR3 is TGTGCCATCGGGGCCGTGAATGAGCAGTTCTTC. Translation: CAIGAVNEQFF. This sequence joins TRBV10-3 and TRBJ2-1; tentative D call: TRBD1 (5 bases). CDR1 ENHRY and CDR2 SYGVKD come from the germline V gene. V dropped 8 bases and J dropped 7 bases, with 9 bases sitting between them. The CDR3 covers 11 residues.

The V call is TRBV11-2, the J call TRBJ2-5; no clear D. The CDR3 covers 12 residues. Germline CDR1 SGHAT, CDR2 FQNNGV. V shed 5 bases and J shed 3 bases, with 7 bases lying between them. The CDR3 coding sequence is TGTGCCAGCAGCACAACCGAAGAGACCCAGTACTTC. Residues: CASSTTEETQYF.